Following are 5 T cell receptor beta chains from one sample sequenced in a study of blood T cell repertoires in COVID-19. Profiling relied on immunoSEQ multiplex PCR, and the TCRdb table lists in-frame clones only, not all of them. The table has tens of thousands of clones, 82% seen once. Input material: peripheral blood. The receptors were gathered from a human donor in a cohort sampled during active COVID-19.

The chain has TRBV9 and TRBJ1-3, with D uncertain. V lost 3 bases to trimming and J lost 0 bases, with 10 bases between them. Germline V gene lookup returns CDR1 SGDLS and CDR2 YYNGEE. CDR3 length equals 15 residues. The DNA of the CDR3 is TGTGCCAGCAGCGCGCGAGGGAGCTCTGGAAACACCATATATTTT. Translation: CASSARGSSGNTIYF.

The chain employs TRBV4-3 and TRBJ2-7, with 8 bases matching TRBD1. The trim removed 0 bases at V and 4 bases at J, leaving 11 bases unmatched. Germline CDR1 LGHNA, CDR2 YSLEER. The CDR3 extends over 17 amino acids. CDR3 sequence: CASSQDTTGQASYEQYF. CDR3 DNA: TGCGCCAGCAGCCAAGATACAACGGGACAGGCCTCTTACGAGCAGTACTTC.

V usage is TRBV19 and J usage is TRBJ1-2; D might be TRBD1 (5 bases). The V end lost 6 bases, the J end lost 8 bases, and 13 bases lay between the germline ends. The CDR3 sequence is 12 residues long. Looked up from germline, CDR1 is LNHDA and CDR2 is SQIVND (reference sequence). CDR3 residues: CASSLQSGGYTF. The CDR3 DNA reads as TGTGCCAGTAGCCTCCAATCAGGGGGCTACACCTTC.

The chain recombines TRBV29-1 with TRBJ2-7; 16 nucleotides align to TRBD2. The trim removed 3 bases at V and 2 bases at J, leaving 1 base unmatched. The CDR3 is made up of 15 amino acids. CDR1 SQVTM and CDR2 ANQGSEA come from the germline V gene. The CDR3 region is CSVEGLAGGTYEQYF. As DNA, the CDR3 is TGCAGCGTTGAGGGACTAGCGGGGGGGACCTACGAGCAGTACTTC.

The chain joins TRBV20-1 to TRBJ2-6; D is unresolved. The CDR3 runs 14 residues. CDR1 DFQATT and CDR2 SNEGSKA come from the germline V gene (reference sequence). The V gene lost 5 bases and the J gene lost 3 bases, with 11 bases spanning the gap. CDR3 in amino acids: CSAGVLFGANVLTF. For the CDR3, the DNA is TGCAGTGCTGGTGTCTTATTTGGGGCCAACGTCCTGACTTTC.